This T cell receptor beta chain was recovered during a study of early T cells in non-severe SARS-CoV-2 infection. In the study overall: Sequenced material consisted of bulk RNA (from unsorted whole blood), and chains were unpaired.

Individually, cDNA molecules had unique molecular identifiers attached to them. TCRdb passed the 5' RACE reads through MiXCR, listing each CDR3 protein once. This table holds 25,000 to 30,000 distinct CDR3 sequences, approximately 5.3% found once. Looked up from germline, CDR1 is MDHEN and CDR2 is SYDVKM. V was pared by 3 bases and J by 6 bases, with 12 bases of the junction left unmatched. The CDR3 contains 16 residues. Sequenced: whole blood. This clonotype was obtained from an adult who was a healthcare worker with PCR-confirmed SARS-CoV-2 infection or an uninfected control (not recorded which). The V and J genes are TRBV28 and TRBJ2-3, with 7 bases aligning to TRBD2. CDR3 nucleotide sequence: TGTGCCAGCAGTTTTTCGGGGAGGGCCCCAGCGGATACGCAGTATTTT. Its translation: CASSFSGRAPADTQYF.